One and the same sample provided the 10 T cell receptor beta chains below, sequenced in a study of T cell responses to AZD1222 COVID-19 vaccine. TCRdb keeps only in-frame clones here, not all; method: immunoSEQ multiplex PCR. This sample has about 97,000 clones, with 85% to 90% found just once. Material: peripheral blood, obtained on day 0 of AZD1222 vaccination. The receptors derive from an adult in good health.

The chain combines TRBV7-2 with TRBJ2-3; D is unclear. The CDR3 loop spans 14 amino acids. The germline gives CDR1 SGHTA, CDR2 FQGNSA. The V gene lost 4 bases and the J gene lost 1 base, with 9 bases spanning the gap. The CDR3 DNA follows: TGTGCCAGCAGCTCCACCACCCGCACAGATACGCAGTATTTT. This sequence encodes CASSSTTRTDTQYF. Based on the CDR3 plus reference TRBV7-2 and TRBJ2-3, the full variable domain is GAGVSQSPSNKVTEKGKDVELRCDPISGHTALYWYRQSLGQGLEFLIYFQGNSAPDKSGLPSDRFSAERTGGSVSTLTIQRTQQEDSAVYLCASSSTTRTDTQYFGPGTRLTVL.

This rearrangement joins TRBV19 to TRBJ1-2, with D maybe TRBD1 (5 bases). Deletions cut 8 bases from V and 4 bases from J, with 11 bases between. The CDR3 runs 12 residues. The germline V gene encodes CDR1 LNHDA and CDR2 SQIVND (reference sequence). The CDR3, as DNA: TGTGCCAGTGCCGGGGGGGGCTATGGCTACACCTTC. Residues: CASAGGGYGYTF.

The rearrangement links TRBV19 to TRBJ2-3; D unclear. The CDR3 sequence is 13 residues long. The germline CDR1 and CDR2 sequences are LNHDA and SQIVND (reference sequence). Trimming stripped 7 bases from V and 6 bases from J, with 14 bases between. The CDR3 sequence is CASIGWGQDTQYF. CDR3 coding DNA: TGTGCCAGTATAGGGTGGGGTCAGGATACGCAGTATTTT. The whole variable domain, remainder taken from reference TRBV19 and TRBJ2-3, is DGGITQSPKYLFRKEGQNVTLSCEQNLNHDAMYWYRQDPGQGLRLIYYSQIVNDFQKGDIAEGYSVSREKKESFPLTVTSAQKNPTAFYLCASIGWGQDTQYFGPGTRLTVL.

The chain has TRBV7-3 and TRBJ2-5, with 7 bases lining up with TRBD1. CDR1 and CDR2 from the germline V gene are SGHTA and FQGTGA. V was clipped by 2 bases and J by 2 bases; unmatched bases: 5. The CDR3 runs 15 residues. This CDR3 is CASSLGPRGQETQYF. CDR3 DNA: TGTGCCAGCAGCTTAGGCCCCAGGGGGCAAGAGACCCAGTACTTC.

This clone was seen a single time. The gene calls are TRBV2 and TRBJ1-4; tentatively, D is TRBD1 (5 bases). This CDR3 spans 14 amino acids. Per the germline V gene, CDR1 is SNHLY and CDR2 is FYNNEI. Trimming took 4 bases from V and 5 from J, leaving 11 bases between them. This CDR3 is CASSGDEGNEKLFF. For the CDR3, the DNA is TGTGCCAGCAGTGGTGACGAGGGGAATGAAAAACTGTTTTTT.

V is TRBV27 and J is TRBJ1-2; D remains ambiguous. The CDR3 sequence is 14 residues long. Germline values: CDR1 MNHEY, CDR2 SMNVEV (reference sequence). The V end lost 2 bases, the J end lost 6 bases, and 13 bases lay between the germline ends. The CDR3 loop is CASSLMGQSDGYTF. CDR3 DNA sequence: TGTGCCAGCAGTTTAATGGGCCAGTCGGATGGCTACACCTTC.

The gene calls are TRBV7-2 and TRBJ1-1; no reliable D call. Trimming stripped 5 bases from V and 0 bases from J, with 13 bases between. CDR1 is SGHTA and CDR2 is FQGNSA in the germline V gene. This CDR3 comprises 15 residues. CDR3 nucleotide sequence: TGTGCCAGCAGCGCCAGACTGCCGATGAACACTGAAGCTTTCTTT. It translates to CASSARLPMNTEAFF. The full variable domain, with the rest looked up from reference TRBV7-2 and TRBJ1-1, is GAGVSQSPSNKVTEKGKDVELRCDPISGHTALYWYRQSLGQGLEFLIYFQGNSAPDKSGLPSDRFSAERTGGSVSTLTIQRTQQEDSAVYLCASSARLPMNTEAFFGQGTRLTVV.

The chain uses TRBV4-3 and TRBJ2-2; possibly TRBD1 or TRBD2 for D (5 bases each). This CDR3 is 14 amino acids long. In germline, CDR1 is LGHNA, CDR2 YSLEER. Trimming stripped 0 bases from V and 9 bases from J, with 11 bases between. CDR3 coding DNA: TGCGCCAGCAGCCAAGAACTGGTGGGACGGGAGCTGTTTTTT. It specifies CASSQELVGRELFF.

The V gene is TRBV5-4, the J gene TRBJ1-4, with unresolved D. In germline, CDR1 is SGHNT, CDR2 YYREEE (reference sequence). Trimming removed 4 bases from V and 5 bases from J, with 18 bases in between. CDR3 size: 16 residues. As DNA, the CDR3 is TGTGCCAGCAGCCATAACCCGGGAACAAGAAATGAAAAACTGTTTTTT. Translation: CASSHNPGTRNEKLFF.

The chain is built from TRBV28 and TRBJ1-5; D is undetermined. Trimming shortened V by 1 base and J by 0 bases, and 4 bases separated the two germline ends. This CDR3 has 14 residues. Germline values: CDR1 MDHEN, CDR2 SYDVKM. The CDR3 DNA is TGTGCCAGCAGTTTATCCCATAGCAATCAGCCCCAGCATTTT. Translating gives CASSLSHSNQPQHF.